This T cell receptor (delta chain) is from a study of human gamma delta and Vdelta1 T cells (dated by TCRdb to the late 2010s). Study-wide context: Delta One T cells, Vd1+ gamma-delta T cells, were investigated in the study as cytotoxic effectors against acute myeloid leukemia.

CDR1 and CDR2 are drawn from the germline V gene (reference sequence): TVYSNPD, GDNSRS. V is reduced by 4 bases and J by 1 base, leaving a spacing of 16 bases between them. Reading from cysteine to phenylalanine, the CDR3 counts 14 amino acids. Only the CDR3 region is kept as DNA, spanning 42 bases read in frame from base 1. The library was produced with PCR. The data were produced on an Illumina MiSeq. Public reads were reanalyzed in TCRdb with CATT, and rows carrying the same DNA were merged afterwards. For this sample the table gives several thousand delta-chain clones, of which about a tenth were detected only once. Jointly, the top ten make up about 14% of the sample. A note on this clone: The clone's antigen remains unknown. A far more abundant clone sits one base away, making this likely a read error.

Sequenced: naive CD27+ Vdelta1 gamma-delta T cells from blood. The chain joins TRDV3 to TRDJ1; the D gene lacks a confident call. This clonotype was sampled from a human donor in good health. The CDR3 region has the sequence CASYRYALTDKLIF. The DNA is as follows: TGTGCCTCATACCGGTACGCCCTCACCGATAAACTCATCTTT.